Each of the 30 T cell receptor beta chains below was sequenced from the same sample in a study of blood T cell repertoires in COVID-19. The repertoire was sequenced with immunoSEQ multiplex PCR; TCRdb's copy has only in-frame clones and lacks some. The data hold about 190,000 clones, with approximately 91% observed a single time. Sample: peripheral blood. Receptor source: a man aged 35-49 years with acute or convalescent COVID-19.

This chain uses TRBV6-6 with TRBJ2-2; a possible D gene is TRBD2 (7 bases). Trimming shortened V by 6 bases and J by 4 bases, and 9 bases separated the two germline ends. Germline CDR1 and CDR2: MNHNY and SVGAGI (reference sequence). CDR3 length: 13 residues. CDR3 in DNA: TGTGCCAGCAGGGGGGGGCCCACCGGGGAGCTGTTTTTT. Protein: CASRGGPTGELFF.

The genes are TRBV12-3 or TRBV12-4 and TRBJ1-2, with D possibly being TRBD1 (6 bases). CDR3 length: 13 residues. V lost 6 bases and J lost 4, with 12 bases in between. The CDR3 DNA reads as TGTGCCAGCAGCCACACAGGGAGCTATGGCTACACCTTC. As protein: CASSHTGSYGYTF.

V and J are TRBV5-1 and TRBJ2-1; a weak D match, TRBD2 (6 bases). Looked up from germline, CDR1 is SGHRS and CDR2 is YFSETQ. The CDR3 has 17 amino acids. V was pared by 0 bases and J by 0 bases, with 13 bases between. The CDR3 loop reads CASSLDSAGSSYNEQFF. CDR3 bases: TGCGCCAGCAGCTTGGACAGCGCCGGGAGCTCCTACAATGAGCAGTTCTTC. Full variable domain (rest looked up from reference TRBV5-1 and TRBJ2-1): KAGVTQTPRYLIKTRGQQVTLSCSPISGHRSVSWYQQTPGQGLQFLFEYFSETQRNKGNFPGRFSGRQFSNSRSEMNVSTLELGDSALYLCASSLDSAGSSYNEQFFGPGTRLTVL.

This chain's CDR3 is CASSFSWTGVYGYTF. The CDR3 DNA follows: TGTGCCAGCAGTTTTAGCTGGACAGGCGTCTATGGCTACACCTTC. The V and J genes are TRBV27 and TRBJ1-2; the match to TRBD1 covers 7 bases. V shed 3 bases and J 4 bases; nucleotides not matched to a gene: 8. CDR1 MNHEY and CDR2 SMNVEV come from the germline V gene (reference sequence). CDR3 length: 15 residues.

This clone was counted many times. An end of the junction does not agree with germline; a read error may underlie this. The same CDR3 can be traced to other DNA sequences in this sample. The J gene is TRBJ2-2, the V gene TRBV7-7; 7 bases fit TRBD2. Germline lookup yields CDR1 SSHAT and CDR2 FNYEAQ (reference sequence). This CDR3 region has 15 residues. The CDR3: CASSPSGGNTGELFF. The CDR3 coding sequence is TGTGCTAGCAGCCCGTCGGGGGGTAACACCGGGGAGCTGTTTTTT.

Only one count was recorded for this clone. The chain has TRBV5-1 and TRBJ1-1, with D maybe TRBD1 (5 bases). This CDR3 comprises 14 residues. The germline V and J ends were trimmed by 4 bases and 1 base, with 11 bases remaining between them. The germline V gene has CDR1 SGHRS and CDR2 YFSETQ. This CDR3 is CASSPITGNTEAFF. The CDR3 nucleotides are TGCGCCAGCAGCCCGATAACAGGGAACACTGAAGCTTTCTTT.

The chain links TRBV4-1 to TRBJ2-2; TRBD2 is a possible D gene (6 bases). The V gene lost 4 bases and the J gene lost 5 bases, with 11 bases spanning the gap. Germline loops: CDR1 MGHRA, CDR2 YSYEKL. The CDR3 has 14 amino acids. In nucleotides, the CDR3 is TGCGCCAGCAGCCCCGGGGCGGGGACCGGGGAGCTGTTTTTT. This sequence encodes CASSPGAGTGELFF.

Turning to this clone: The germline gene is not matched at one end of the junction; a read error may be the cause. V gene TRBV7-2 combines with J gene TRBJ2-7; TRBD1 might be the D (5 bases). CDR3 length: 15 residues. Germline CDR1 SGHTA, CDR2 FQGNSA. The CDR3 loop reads CASSLEQARSHEQYF. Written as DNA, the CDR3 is TGTGCCAGCAGCTTGGAACAGGCTCGCTCCCACGAGCAGTACTTC.

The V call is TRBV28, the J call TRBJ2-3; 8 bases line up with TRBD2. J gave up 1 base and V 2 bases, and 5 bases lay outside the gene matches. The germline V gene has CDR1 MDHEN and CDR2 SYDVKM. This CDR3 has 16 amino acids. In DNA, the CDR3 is TGTGCCAGCAGTTTACGGCGGGGGGCCCGCACAGATACGCAGTATTTT. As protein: CASSLRRGARTDTQYF.

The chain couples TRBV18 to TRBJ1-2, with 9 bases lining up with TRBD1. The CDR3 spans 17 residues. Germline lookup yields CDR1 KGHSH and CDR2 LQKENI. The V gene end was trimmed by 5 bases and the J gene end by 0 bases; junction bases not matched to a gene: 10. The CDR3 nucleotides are TGTGCCAGCTCAGTACAGGGGGCCCGCGCTCCTAACTATGGCTACACCTTC. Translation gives CASSVQGARAPNYGYTF.

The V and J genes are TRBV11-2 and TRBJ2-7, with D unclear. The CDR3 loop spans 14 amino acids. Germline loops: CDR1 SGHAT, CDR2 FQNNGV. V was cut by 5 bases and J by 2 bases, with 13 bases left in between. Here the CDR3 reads CASSLRFTTYEQYF. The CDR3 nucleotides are TGTGCCAGCAGCCTAAGATTCACCACCTACGAGCAGTACTTC. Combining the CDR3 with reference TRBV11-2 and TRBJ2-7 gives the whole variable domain EAGVAQSPRYKIIEKRQSVAFWCNPISGHATLYWYQQILGQGPKLLIQFQNNGVVDDSQLPKDRFSAERLKGVDSTLKIQPAKLEDSAVYLCASSLRFTTYEQYFGPGTRLTVT.

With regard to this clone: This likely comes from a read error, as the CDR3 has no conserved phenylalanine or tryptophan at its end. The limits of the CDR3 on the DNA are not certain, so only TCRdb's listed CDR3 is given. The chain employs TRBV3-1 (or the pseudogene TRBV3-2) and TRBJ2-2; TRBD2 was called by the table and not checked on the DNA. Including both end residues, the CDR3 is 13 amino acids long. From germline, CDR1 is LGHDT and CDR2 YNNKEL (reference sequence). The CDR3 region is CASSQGSGDYLAC.

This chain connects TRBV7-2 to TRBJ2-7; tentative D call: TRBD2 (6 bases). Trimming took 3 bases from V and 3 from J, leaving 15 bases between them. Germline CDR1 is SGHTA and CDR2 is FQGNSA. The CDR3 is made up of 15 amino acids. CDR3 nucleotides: TGTGCCAGCAGCTTGACTAGACAAAGCCTCTACGAGCAGTACTTC. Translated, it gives CASSLTRQSLYEQYF.

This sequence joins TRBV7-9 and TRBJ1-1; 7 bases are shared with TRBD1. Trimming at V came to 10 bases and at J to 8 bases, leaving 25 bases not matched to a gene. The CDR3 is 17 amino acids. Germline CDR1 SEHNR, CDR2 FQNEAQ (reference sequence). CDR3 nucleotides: TGTGCCATACTTCAAACGGACAGGCTTTTCATTCGGGCCGAAGCTTTCTTT. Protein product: CAILQTDRLFIRAEAFF.

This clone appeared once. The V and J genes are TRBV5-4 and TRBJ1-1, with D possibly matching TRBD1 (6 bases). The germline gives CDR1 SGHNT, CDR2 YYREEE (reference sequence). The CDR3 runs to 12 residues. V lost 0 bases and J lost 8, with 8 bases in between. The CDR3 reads CASSLVGTEAFF. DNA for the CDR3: TGTGCCAGCAGCTTGGTCGGGACAGAAGCTTTCTTT.

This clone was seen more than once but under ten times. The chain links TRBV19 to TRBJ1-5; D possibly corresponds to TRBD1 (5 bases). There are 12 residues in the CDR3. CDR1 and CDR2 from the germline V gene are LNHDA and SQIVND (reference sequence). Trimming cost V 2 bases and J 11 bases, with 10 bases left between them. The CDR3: CASSIRGWAQHF. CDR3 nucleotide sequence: TGTGCCAGTAGTATAAGGGGTTGGGCCCAGCATTTT.

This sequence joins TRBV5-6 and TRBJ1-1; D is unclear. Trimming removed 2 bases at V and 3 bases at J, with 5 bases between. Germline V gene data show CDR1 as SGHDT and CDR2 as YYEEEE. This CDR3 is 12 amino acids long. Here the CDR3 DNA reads TGTGCCAGCAGCTTTACTTACACTGAAGCTTTCTTT. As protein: CASSFTYTEAFF.

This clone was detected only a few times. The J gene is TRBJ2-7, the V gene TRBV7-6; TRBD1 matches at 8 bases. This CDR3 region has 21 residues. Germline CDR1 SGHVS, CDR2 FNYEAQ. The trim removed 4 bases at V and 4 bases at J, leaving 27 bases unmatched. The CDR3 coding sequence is TGTGCCAGCAGCTCGATTTACCGGGCAGGGGGCGCGAAGGGGATAAGGTACGAGCAGTACTTC. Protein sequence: CASSSIYRAGGAKGIRYEQYF.

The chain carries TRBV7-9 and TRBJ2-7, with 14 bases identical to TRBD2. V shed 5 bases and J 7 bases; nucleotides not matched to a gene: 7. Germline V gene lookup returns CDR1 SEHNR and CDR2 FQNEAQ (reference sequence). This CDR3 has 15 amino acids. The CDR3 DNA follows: TGTGCCAGCAGCCCCGGACTAGCGGGGGGTAAAGAGCAGTACTTC. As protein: CASSPGLAGGKEQYF.

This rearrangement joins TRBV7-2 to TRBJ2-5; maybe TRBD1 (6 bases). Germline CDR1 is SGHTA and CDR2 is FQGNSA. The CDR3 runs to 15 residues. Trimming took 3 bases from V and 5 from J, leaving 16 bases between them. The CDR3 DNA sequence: TGTGCCAGCAGCTTGCTCGGACAGCCAGGGGAGACCCAGTACTTC. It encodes CASSLLGQPGETQYF.

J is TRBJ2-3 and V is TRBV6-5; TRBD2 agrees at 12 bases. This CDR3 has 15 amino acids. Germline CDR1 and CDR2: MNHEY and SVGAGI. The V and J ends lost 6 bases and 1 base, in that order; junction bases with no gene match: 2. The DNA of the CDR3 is TGTGCCAGCAGCCGGACTAGCGGGGGCACAGATACGCAGTATTTT. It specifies CASSRTSGGTDTQYF.

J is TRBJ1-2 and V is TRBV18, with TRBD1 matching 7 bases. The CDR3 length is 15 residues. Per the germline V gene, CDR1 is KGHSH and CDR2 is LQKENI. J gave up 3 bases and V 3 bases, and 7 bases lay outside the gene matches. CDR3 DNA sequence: TGTGCCAGCTCACCGACAGGGACCCAATACTATGGCTACACCTTC. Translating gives CASSPTGTQYYGYTF.

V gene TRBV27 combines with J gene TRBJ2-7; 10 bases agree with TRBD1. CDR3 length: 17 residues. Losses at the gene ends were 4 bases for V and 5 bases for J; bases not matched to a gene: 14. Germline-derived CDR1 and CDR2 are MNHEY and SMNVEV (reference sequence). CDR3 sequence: CASSSLTPTGGNNEQYF. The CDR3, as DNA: TGTGCCAGCAGTTCGCTTACCCCGACAGGGGGCAACAACGAGCAGTACTTC.

CDR3 nucleotide sequence: TGCGCCAGCAGCTTGGCCCTTCGACAGGGGGGCTCCTACGAGCAGTACTTC. Translating gives CASSLALRQGGSYEQYF. V gene TRBV5-1 combines with J gene TRBJ2-7, with 9 bases fitting TRBD1. Germline V gene sequence: CDR1 SGHRS, CDR2 YFSETQ. Trimming cost V 0 bases and J 0 bases; bases outside gene matches: 7. CDR3 size: 17 residues. Drawing the rest from reference TRBV5-1 and TRBJ2-7, the complete variable domain is KAGVTQTPRYLIKTRGQQVTLSCSPISGHRSVSWYQQTPGQGLQFLFEYFSETQRNKGNFPGRFSGRQFSNSRSEMNVSTLELGDSALYLCASSLALRQGGSYEQYFGPGTRLTVT.

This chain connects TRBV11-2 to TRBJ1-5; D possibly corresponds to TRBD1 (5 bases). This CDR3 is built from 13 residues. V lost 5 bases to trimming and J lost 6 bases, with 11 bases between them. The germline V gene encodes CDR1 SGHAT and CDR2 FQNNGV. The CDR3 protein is CASSKGVAQPQHF. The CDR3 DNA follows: TGTGCCAGCAGCAAAGGGGTTGCTCAGCCCCAGCATTTT.

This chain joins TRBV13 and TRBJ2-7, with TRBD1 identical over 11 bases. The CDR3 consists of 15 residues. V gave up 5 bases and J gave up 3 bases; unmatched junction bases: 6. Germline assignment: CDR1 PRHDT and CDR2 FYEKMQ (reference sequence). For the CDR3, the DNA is TGTGCCAGCAGCCTAGCCGGGACAGGGGGCTACGAGCAGTACTTC. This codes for CASSLAGTGGYEQYF.

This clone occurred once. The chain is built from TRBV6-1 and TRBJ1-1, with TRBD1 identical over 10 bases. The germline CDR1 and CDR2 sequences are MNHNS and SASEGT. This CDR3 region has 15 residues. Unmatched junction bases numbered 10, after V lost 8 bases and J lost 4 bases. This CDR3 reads CASPRTGGGRTEAFF. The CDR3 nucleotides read TGTGCCAGCCCCCGGACAGGGGGTGGTCGCACTGAAGCTTTCTTT.

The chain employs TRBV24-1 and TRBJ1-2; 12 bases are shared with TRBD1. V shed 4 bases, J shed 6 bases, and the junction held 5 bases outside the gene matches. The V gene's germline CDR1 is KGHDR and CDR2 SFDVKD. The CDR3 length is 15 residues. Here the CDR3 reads CATSEGTGGVDGYTF. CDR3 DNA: TGTGCCACCAGTGAAGGGACAGGGGGCGTAGATGGCTACACCTTC.

CDR3 sequence: CASSSAARLAGPSYEQYF. The CDR3 coding sequence is TGTGCCAGCAGTTCCGCTGCCCGACTAGCGGGGCCTTCCTACGAGCAGTACTTC. V gene TRBV27 combines with J gene TRBJ2-7, with 11 positions matching TRBD2. Germline trimming cut 4 bases from V and 1 base from J; bases unmatched to any gene: 12. Per the germline V gene, CDR1 is MNHEY and CDR2 is SMNVEV (reference sequence). The CDR3 has 18 residues.

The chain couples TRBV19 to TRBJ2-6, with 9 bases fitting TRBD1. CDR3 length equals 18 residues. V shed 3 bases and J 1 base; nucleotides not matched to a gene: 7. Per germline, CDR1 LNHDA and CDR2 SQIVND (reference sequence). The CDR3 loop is CASSMITGGESGANVLTF. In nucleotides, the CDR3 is TGTGCCAGTAGTATGATCACAGGGGGCGAATCTGGGGCCAACGTCCTGACTTTC.